This T cell receptor beta chain was documented in a study of circulating CD8 cells and anti-PD-1 response in melanoma. Overall study results and limits: At M1, fewer than 8% of TRB clonotypes appeared in multiple subsets. Most experiments lacked replicates.

By share, this clonotype ranks as medium-sized. Its antigen remains unidentified. From live CD3+CD8+TCRalphabeta+ cells, four PD-1 and/or TIGIT subsets were sorted. Trimming cost V 5 bases and J 4 bases; bases outside gene matches: 6. Germline loops: CDR1 MNHNY, CDR2 SVGAGI (reference sequence). The CDR3 spans 14 residues. The QIAseq Immune Repertoire TCR panel built the libraries from around 15 ng of total RNA. TCRdb redid the calling of the reads with MiXCR, one entry per CDR3 protein. The table lists under 500 distinct CDR3 sequences, 9.5% to 11% of them singletons. V and J are TRBV6-6 and TRBJ2-5, with 8 bases fitting TRBD1. The TCR comes from a human donor with melanoma. The sequencing here drew on CD8+ T cells from PBMCs, taken at baseline or after one month of anti-PD-1 therapy (not recorded which). CDR3 sequence (DNA): TGTGCCAGCAGTCGGGGACAGGTCATAGAGACCCAGTACTTC. This gives the protein CASSRGQVIETQYF.